One sample yielded the 5 T cell receptor beta chains listed below, sequenced in a study of cytomegalovirus exposure and HLA in healthy donors. 13 Jbeta primers and 60 Vbeta primers were used for the PCR. TCRdb's table, derived via immunoSEQ multiplex PCR, lists solely in-frame clones and lacks some. Among about 120,000 clones listed, around 69% were seen once. Sequencing used PBMCs. These receptors were collected from a man over 45 in good health and CMV-seropositive.

This clone has a single count. The chain has TRBV5-5 and TRBJ2-5; no firm D call. The CDR3 consists of 15 residues. Looked up from germline, CDR1 is SGHKS and CDR2 is YYEKEE (reference sequence). The V end lost 1 base, the J end lost 2 bases, and 12 bases lay between the germline ends. As DNA, the CDR3 is TGTGCCAGCAGCTTGAGAGTCCTTGTACAAGAGACCCAGTACTTC. Translating it yields CASSLRVLVQETQYF.

This chain uses TRBV25-1 with TRBJ2-6; no reliable D call. The length of the CDR3 is 16 residues. V was pared by 2 bases and J by 0 bases, with 8 bases between. Germline V gene data show CDR1 as MGHDK and CDR2 as SYGVNS. The chain's CDR3 is CASSETPGSGANVLTF. CDR3 nucleotide sequence: TGTGCCAGCAGTGAAACCCCAGGCTCTGGGGCCAACGTCCTGACTTTC.

The CDR3 bases are TGCGCCAGCAGCCAAGATGTCTCTTACAATCAGCCCCAGCATTTT. It translates to CASSQDVSYNQPQHF. This rearrangement joins TRBV4-3 to TRBJ1-5; D is unclear. From germline, CDR1 is LGHNA and CDR2 YSLEER. CDR3 length: 15 amino acids. Deletions cut 0 bases from V and 3 bases from J, with 9 bases between.

This clone was observed a few times. The chain joins TRBV6-1 to TRBJ2-7; D gene unclear. This CDR3 spans 11 amino acids. CDR1 and CDR2 (germline): MNHNS, SASEGT. V gave up 5 bases and J gave up 4 bases, with 6 bases separating them. The CDR3 is CASSFSYEQYF. The CDR3 nucleotides read TGTGCCAGCAGTTTTTCGTACGAGCAGTACTTC.

The chain employs TRBV11-3 and TRBJ2-3; D possibly corresponds to TRBD2 (7 bases). Germline CDR1 is SGHNT and CDR2 is YENEEA. The CDR3 has 17 amino acids. V was trimmed by 4 bases and J by 1 base, leaving 18 bases between them. CDR3 residues: CASSWRGGNDGTDTQYF. The CDR3 nucleotides are TGTGCCAGCAGCTGGAGGGGGGGTAATGATGGCACAGATACGCAGTATTTT.